Ten or more counts support the clone carrying this T cell receptor (beta chain). Its antigen is undetermined. These data come from a study of post-analysis software for immune sequencing data. Study-level points and caveats: Controls had lower frequencies than patients of 4 or 5 TRBV segments, which included TRBV5-6, TRBV5-1 and TRBV20-1.

Looked up from germline, CDR1 is SGHRS and CDR2 is YFSETQ. This CDR3 contains 11 residues. Deletions cut 4 bases from V and 3 bases from J, with 5 bases between. Prepared libraries of TCR beta cDNA carried unique molecular identifiers. Using its own MiXCR run on the PCR reads, TCRdb lists one record per CDR3 protein. The sample shows around 200,000 distinct CDR3 sequences, over 25% of them seen only once. Sequencing was done on a sample of blood. The receptor comes from a girl aged 2-17 years with multiple sclerosis. The chain couples TRBV5-1 to TRBJ2-7; no reliable D call. The CDR3 loop reads CASSPDYEQYF. The CDR3 coding sequence is TGCGCCAGCAGCCCGGACTACGAGCAGTACTTC.